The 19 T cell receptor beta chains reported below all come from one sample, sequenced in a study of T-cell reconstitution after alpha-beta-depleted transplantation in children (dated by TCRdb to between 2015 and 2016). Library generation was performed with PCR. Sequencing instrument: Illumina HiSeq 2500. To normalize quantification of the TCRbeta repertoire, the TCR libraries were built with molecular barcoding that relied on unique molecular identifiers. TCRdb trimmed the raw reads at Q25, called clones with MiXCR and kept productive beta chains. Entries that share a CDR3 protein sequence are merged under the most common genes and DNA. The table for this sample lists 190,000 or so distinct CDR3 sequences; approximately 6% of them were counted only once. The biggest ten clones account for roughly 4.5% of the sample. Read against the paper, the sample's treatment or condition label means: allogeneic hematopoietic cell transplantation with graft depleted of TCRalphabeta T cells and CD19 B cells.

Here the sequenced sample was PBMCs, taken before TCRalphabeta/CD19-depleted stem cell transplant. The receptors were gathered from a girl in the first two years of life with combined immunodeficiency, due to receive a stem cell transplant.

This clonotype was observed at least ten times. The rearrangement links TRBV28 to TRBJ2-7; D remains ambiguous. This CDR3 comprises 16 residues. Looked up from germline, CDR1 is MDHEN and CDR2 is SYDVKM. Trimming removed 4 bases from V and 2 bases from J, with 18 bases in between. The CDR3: CASSWALPSEAYEQYF. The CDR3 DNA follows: TGTGCCAGCAGTTGGGCCTTGCCTAGTGAGGCCTACGAGCAGTACTTC.

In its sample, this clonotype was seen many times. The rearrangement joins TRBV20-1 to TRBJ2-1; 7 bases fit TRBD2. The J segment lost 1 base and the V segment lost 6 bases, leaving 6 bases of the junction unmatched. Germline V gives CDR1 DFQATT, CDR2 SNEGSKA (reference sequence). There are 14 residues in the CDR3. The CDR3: CSAGISGSYNEQFF. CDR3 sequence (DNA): TGCAGTGCGGGGATTAGCGGGTCCTACAATGAGCAGTTCTTC.

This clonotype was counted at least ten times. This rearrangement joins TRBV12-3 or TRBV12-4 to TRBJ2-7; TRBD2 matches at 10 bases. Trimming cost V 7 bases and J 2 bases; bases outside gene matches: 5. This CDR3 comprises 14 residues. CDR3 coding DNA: TGTGCCAGCACCCAACTAGCGGGGCCCTACGAGCAGTACTTC. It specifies CASTQLAGPYEQYF.

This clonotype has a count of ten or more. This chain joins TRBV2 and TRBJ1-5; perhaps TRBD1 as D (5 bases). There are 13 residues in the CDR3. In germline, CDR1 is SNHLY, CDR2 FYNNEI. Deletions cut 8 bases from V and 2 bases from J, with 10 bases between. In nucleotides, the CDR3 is TGTGCCAGCGGCAGGGAGGGCAATCAGCCCCAGCATTTT. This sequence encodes CASGREGNQPQHF.

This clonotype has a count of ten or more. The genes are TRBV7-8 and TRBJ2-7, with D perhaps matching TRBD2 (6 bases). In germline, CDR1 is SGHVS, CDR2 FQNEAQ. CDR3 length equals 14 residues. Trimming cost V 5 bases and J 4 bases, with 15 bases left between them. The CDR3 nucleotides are TGTGCCAGCAGCCCGGGAGTAGCCGGGTACGAGCAGTACTTC. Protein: CASSPGVAGYEQYF.

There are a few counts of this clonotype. Here the CDR3 DNA reads TGTGCCAGCAGCTTAGCTACGCCTGCGGGGTCGGCGGAGACCCAGTACTTC. Protein product: CASSLATPAGSAETQYF. This chain joins TRBV7-2 and TRBJ2-5; TRBD2 might be the D (6 bases). Per germline, CDR1 SGHTA and CDR2 FQGNSA. V was shortened by 0 bases and J by 5 bases, with 19 bases between the two germline ends. This CDR3 is 17 amino acids long.

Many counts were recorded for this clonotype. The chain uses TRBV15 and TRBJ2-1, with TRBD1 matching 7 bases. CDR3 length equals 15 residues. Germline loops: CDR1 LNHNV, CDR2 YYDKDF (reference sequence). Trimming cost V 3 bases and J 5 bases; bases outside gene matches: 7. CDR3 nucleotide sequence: TGTGCCACCAGCAGCCGAACTACAGGGGACAATGAGCAGTTCTTC. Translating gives CATSSRTTGDNEQFF.

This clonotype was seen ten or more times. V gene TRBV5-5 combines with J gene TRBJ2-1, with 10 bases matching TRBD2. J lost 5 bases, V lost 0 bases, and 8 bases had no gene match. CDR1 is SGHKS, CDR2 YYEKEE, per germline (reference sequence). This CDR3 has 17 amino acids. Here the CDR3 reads CASSLVFVAGGNNEQFF. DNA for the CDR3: TGTGCCAGCAGCTTGGTTTTCGTAGCGGGGGGAAACAATGAGCAGTTCTTC.

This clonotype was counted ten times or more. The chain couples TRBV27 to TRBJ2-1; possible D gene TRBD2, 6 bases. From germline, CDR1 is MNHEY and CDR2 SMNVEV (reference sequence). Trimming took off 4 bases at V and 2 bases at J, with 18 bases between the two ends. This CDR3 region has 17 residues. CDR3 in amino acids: CASSWGPGLLAYNEQFF. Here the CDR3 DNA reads TGTGCCAGCAGTTGGGGTCCGGGACTCCTCGCCTACAATGAGCAGTTCTTC.

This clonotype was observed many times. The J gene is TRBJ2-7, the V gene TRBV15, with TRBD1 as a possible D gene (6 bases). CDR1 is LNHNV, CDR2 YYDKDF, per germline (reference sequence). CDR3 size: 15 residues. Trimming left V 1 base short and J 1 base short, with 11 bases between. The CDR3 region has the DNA TGTGCCACCAGCAGAGCACAGGGCCCGTCCTACGAGCAGTACTTC. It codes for CATSRAQGPSYEQYF.

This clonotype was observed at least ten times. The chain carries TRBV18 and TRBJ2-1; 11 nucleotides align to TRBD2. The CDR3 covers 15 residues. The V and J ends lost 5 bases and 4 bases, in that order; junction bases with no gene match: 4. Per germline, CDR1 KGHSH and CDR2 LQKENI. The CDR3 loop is CASSSGLAVYNEQFF. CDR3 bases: TGTGCCAGCTCATCGGGACTAGCGGTTTACAATGAGCAGTTCTTC.

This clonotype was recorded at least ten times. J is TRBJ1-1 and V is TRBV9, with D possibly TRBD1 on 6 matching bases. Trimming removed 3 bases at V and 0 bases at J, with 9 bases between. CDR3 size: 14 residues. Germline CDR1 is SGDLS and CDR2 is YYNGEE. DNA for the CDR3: TGTGCCAGCAGCGAAGGGGGAATGAACACTGAAGCTTTCTTT. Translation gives CASSEGGMNTEAFF.

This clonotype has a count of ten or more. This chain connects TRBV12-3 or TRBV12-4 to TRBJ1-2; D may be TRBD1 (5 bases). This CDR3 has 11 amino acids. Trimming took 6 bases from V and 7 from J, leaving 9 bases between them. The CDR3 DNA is TGTGCCAGCAGCTACGGGACTGGCTACACCTTC. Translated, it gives CASSYGTGYTF.

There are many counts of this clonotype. Here the CDR3 reads CSARAVLGQGAREDTQYF. In DNA, the CDR3 is TGCAGTGCTAGAGCGGTGTTGGGACAGGGGGCGAGGGAAGATACGCAGTATTTT. V and J are TRBV20-1 and TRBJ2-3, with 12 bases identical to TRBD1. J gave up 5 bases and V 1 base, and 13 bases lay outside the gene matches. CDR3 length equals 18 residues. Germline V gene sequence: CDR1 DFQATT, CDR2 SNEGSKA (reference sequence).

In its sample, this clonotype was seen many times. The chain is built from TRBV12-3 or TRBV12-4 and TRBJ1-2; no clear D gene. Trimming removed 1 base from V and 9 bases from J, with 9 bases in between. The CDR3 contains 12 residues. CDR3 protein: CASSLGGGSYTF. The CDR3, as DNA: TGTGCCAGCAGTTTAGGAGGCGGCAGCTACACCTTC.

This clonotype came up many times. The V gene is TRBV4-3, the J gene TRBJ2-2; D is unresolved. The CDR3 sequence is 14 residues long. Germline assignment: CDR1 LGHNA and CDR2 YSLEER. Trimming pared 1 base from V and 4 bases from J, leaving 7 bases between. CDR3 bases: TGCGCCAGCAGCCAAGGCTATAGCACCGGGGAGCTGTTTTTT. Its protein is CASSQGYSTGELFF.

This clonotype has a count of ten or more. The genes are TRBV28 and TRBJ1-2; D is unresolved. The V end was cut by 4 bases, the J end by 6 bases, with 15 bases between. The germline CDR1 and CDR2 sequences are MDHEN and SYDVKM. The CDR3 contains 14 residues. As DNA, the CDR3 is TGTGCCAGCAGTTCCCGGGAAGGCTGGAATGGCTACACCTTC. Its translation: CASSSREGWNGYTF.

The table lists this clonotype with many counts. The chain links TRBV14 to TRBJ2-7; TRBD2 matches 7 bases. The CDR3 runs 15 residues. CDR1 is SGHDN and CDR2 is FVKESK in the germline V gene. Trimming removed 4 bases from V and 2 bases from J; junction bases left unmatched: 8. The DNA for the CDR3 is TGTGCCAGCAGCCCTCATAGCGGGCTTCCCTACGAGCAGTACTTC. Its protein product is CASSPHSGLPYEQYF.

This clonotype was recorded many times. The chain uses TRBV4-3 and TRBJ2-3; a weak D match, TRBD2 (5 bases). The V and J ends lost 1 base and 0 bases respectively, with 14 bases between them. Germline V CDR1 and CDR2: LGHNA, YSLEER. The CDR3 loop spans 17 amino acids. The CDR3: CASSQGEGFYSTDTQYF. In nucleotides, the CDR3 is TGCGCCAGCAGCCAAGGAGAGGGTTTTTATAGCACAGATACGCAGTATTTT.